The rows below give T cell receptor beta chains drawn from one sample of a study of control samples from healthy donors and cancer patients. Clones were sequenced by immunoSEQ multiplex PCR, and TCRdb holds only the in-frame ones, with some missing. This sample has roughly 100,000 clones; about 86% occur once, and the top ten carry roughly 14%. Sequencing input: blood. The receptors were sampled from a man aged 25 to 40 in good health. Both conserved end residues are part of each CDR3. A D gene is named only where the DNA matches it firmly. Size tells how often a clone was seen (once, few, many) or the class of an expanded clone, and some rows leave it out.

v_call	d_call	clone_size	j_call	cdr3_nt	cdr3_aa
TRBV7-2	NA	NA	TRBJ2-2	TGTGCCAGCAGCTTCGGGACTCTGGAGCTGTTTTTT	CASSFGTLELFF
TRBV7-2	NA	NA	TRBJ1-1	TGTGCCAGCAGCTCACTTAGCGGGGGGCGAGAGACTGAAGCTTTCTTT	CASSSLSGGRETEAFF
TRBV27	TRBD1	many	TRBJ1-2	TGTGCCAGCAGCTCACAGGGGTTAAGTTATGGCTACACCTTC	CASSSQGLSYGYTF
TRBV10-3	TRBD1	NA	TRBJ2-3	TGTGCCATCAGTGAGTCGAGGACAGGTAGCACAGATACGCAGTATTTT	CAISESRTGSTDTQYF
TRBV24-1	TRBD2	NA	TRBJ2-5	TGTGCCACCAGTGGCCCGAAGACCGGACTAGCTCGGGAAGAGACCCAGTACTTC	CATSGPKTGLAREETQYF
TRBV29-1	NA	NA	TRBJ2-1	TGCAGCGCTCCGGGTGGGTCCCGGAATGAGCAGTTCTTC	CSAPGGSRNEQFF
TRBV27	TRBD2	once	TRBJ2-3	TGTGCCAGCAGTTTGGGGTCGGCTAGCGGGATTGATACGCAGTATTTT	CASSLGSASGIDTQYF
TRBV19	NA	NA	TRBJ2-1	TGTGCCAGTAGTAGGGGGTCGACTGCAAATGAGCAGTTCTTC	CASSRGSTANEQFF
TRBV19	TRBD1	NA	TRBJ2-1	TGTGCCAGTATGAGGGGGCTATCAGAATTGAATGAGCAGTTCTTC	CASMRGLSELNEQFF
TRBV14	NA	NA	TRBJ1-1	TGTGCCAGCAGCCAAGGGTTGTTGGTCAGGGCGAACACTGAAGCTTTCTTT	CASSQGLLVRANTEAFF
TRBV5-1	TRBD2	NA	TRBJ2-2	TGCGCCAGCAGCCTTGCCCCCGGGACTAGCGGAACCGGGGAGCTGTTTTTT	CASSLAPGTSGTGELFF
TRBV6-6	NA	once	TRBJ2-4	TGTGCCAGCAGTCATCCCCCCACGATGGCGGGGGCCAACATTCAGTACTTC	CASSHPPTMAGANIQYF
TRBV5-4	TRBD1	NA	TRBJ1-4	TGTGCCAGCAGCTTGTGGGGCAGGGGGGCGACTAATGAAAAACTGTTTTTT	CASSLWGRGATNEKLFF